The subject of this entry is one T cell receptor (beta chain). What it binds is unknown. The immunoSEQ assay was version 4, run in survey mode. Some clones are missing from TCRdb's copy, which holds only in-frame ones; the method was immunoSEQ multiplex PCR. Of just under 65,000 clones in the sample, just under 75% are singletons; the top ten hold roughly 1.8%. The data are from a study of persistence of HIV-infected CD4 T cells. This CDR3 comprises 14 residues. With 6 bases removed from V and 2 bases from J, the gap between germline ends came to 13 bases. Per the germline V gene, CDR1 is MDHEN and CDR2 is SYDVKM. Cells were stimulated with overlapping HIV-1 Gag 15-mer peptides. Sorted nonresponding memory CD4+ T cells were CD40L-negative, CD69-negative, CD45RO-high.

Here the sequenced sample was CD4+ T cells sorted from PBMCs after approximately 19-hour stimulation, taken from a patient who received antiretroviral therapy. The TCR sequence derives from an adult man with HIV who was CMV-seropositive. The chain couples TRBV28 to TRBJ1-1; D unclear. In nucleotides, the CDR3 is TGTGCCAGCAGCCCCGCTAAGGGAAACACTGAAGCTTTCTTT. Residues: CASSPAKGNTEAFF. The full variable domain, rest sourced from reference TRBV28 and TRBJ1-1, is DVKVTQSSRYLVKRTGEKVFLECVQDMDHENMFWYRQDPGLGLRLIYFSYDVKMKEKGDIPEGYSVSREKKERFSLILESASTNQTSMYLCASSPAKGNTEAFFGQGTRLTVV.